The 18 T cell receptor beta chains given below trace back to one sample, sequenced in a study of T cell repertoires in cytomegalovirus infection. TCRdb processed the reads anew with MiXCR; each CDR3 protein has one entry. Of under 450,000 distinct CDR3 sequences listed, 34% are singletons. No antigen has been assigned to these receptors. Sequencing was performed on cultured PBMCs, taken from culture after CMV antigen stimulation. Receptors were obtained from a human donor in good health (CMV status not recorded). Some clones in this sample may be carry-over from other donors' samples.

J is TRBJ2-1 and V is TRBV20-1; weak D call: TRBD2 (5 bases). This CDR3 is built from 13 residues. The V gene's germline CDR1 is DFQATT and CDR2 SNEGSKA (reference sequence). V was clipped by 6 bases and J by 2 bases, with 11 bases between them. The CDR3 region is CSARPLAYNEQFF. The CDR3 bases are TGCAGTGCCAGACCACTAGCCTACAATGAGCAGTTCTTC.

V is TRBV7-6 and J is TRBJ2-1, with D perhaps matching TRBD1 or TRBD2 (5 bases each). From germline, CDR1 is SGHVS and CDR2 FNYEAQ. Trimming stripped 4 bases from V and 7 bases from J, with 11 bases between. This CDR3 is built from 13 residues. The DNA of the CDR3 is TGTGCCAGCAGCTGGACACTAGGGAATGAGCAGTTCTTC. Its translation: CASSWTLGNEQFF.

The J gene is TRBJ2-5, the V gene TRBV7-8, with TRBD2 matching 12 bases. The trim removed 5 bases at V and 1 base at J, leaving 5 bases unmatched. CDR3 length equals 16 residues. CDR1 and CDR2 (germline): SGHVS, FQNEAQ. The chain's CDR3 is CASSIGLAGPQETQYF. The CDR3 coding sequence is TGTGCCAGCAGCATCGGACTAGCGGGACCCCAAGAGACCCAGTACTTC.

At least ten counts were recorded for this clonotype. The chain employs TRBV19 and TRBJ2-3, with 7 nucleotides matching TRBD2. The V segment lost 4 bases and the J segment 4 bases; nucleotides outside the gene matches: 5. Germline V gene data show CDR1 as LNHDA and CDR2 as SQIVND (reference sequence). The CDR3 consists of 14 residues. The CDR3 nucleotides read TGTGCCAGTAGTAGGGCGGGAGCGGCAGATACGCAGTATTTT. It codes for CASSRAGAADTQYF.

This clonotype was seen a handful of times. The chain joins TRBV27 to TRBJ2-7; a possible D gene is TRBD2 (5 bases). Trimming removed 3 bases at V and 2 bases at J, with 11 bases between. The CDR3 extends over 14 amino acids. Germline CDR1 MNHEY, CDR2 SMNVEV (reference sequence). The CDR3 DNA sequence: TGTGCCAGCAGTTTTGGGGAGCAGACCTACGAGCAGTACTTC. This sequence encodes CASSFGEQTYEQYF.

The CDR3: CASRPGQGWNQPQHF. The CDR3 DNA sequence: TGTGCCAGCAGGCCAGGACAGGGATGGAATCAGCCCCAGCATTTT. The genes are TRBV12-3 or TRBV12-4 and TRBJ1-5; 8 positions agree with TRBD1. The CDR3 consists of 15 residues. The junction had 8 bases not matched to a gene; V was cut back by 6 bases and J by 4 bases.

This clonotype was detected only a few times. The chain is built from TRBV11-2 and TRBJ2-3, with 11 nucleotides matching TRBD1. The trim removed 5 bases at V and 7 bases at J, leaving 5 bases unmatched. CDR1 and CDR2 from the germline V gene are SGHAT and FQNNGV. This CDR3 contains 14 residues. The CDR3: CASSQDRGHYTQYF. CDR3 nucleotides: TGTGCCAGCAGCCAGGACAGGGGGCATTATACGCAGTATTTT.

The rearrangement links TRBV6-6 to TRBJ2-3, with 7 bases lining up with TRBD2. V lost 4 bases and J lost 4; bases outside the gene matches: 17. The CDR3 consists of 18 residues. Germline lookup yields CDR1 MNHNY and CDR2 SVGAGI (reference sequence). The CDR3 coding sequence is TGTGCCAGCAGTTTACGACCTCAACTGGCGGGAGTCCCAGATACGCAGTATTTT. Translated, it gives CASSLRPQLAGVPDTQYF.

This clonotype was seen a handful of times. V and J are TRBV7-6 and TRBJ2-5; unclear D gene. This CDR3 is built from 14 residues. From germline, CDR1 is SGHVS and CDR2 FNYEAQ. V was trimmed by 3 bases and J by 1 base, leaving 9 bases between them. Here the CDR3 reads CASSFLTTQETQYF. As DNA, the CDR3 is TGTGCCAGCAGCTTTTTAACTACCCAAGAGACCCAGTACTTC.

The chain carries TRBV7-8 and TRBJ2-3; 9 bases line up with TRBD2. Germline assignment: CDR1 SGHVS and CDR2 FQNEAQ. The CDR3 spans 15 residues. V dropped 10 bases and J dropped 0; count of bases not matched to a gene: 8. The CDR3: CATGPSGMSTDTQYF. The CDR3 nucleotides read TGTGCCACCGGACCTAGCGGGATGAGCACAGATACGCAGTATTTT.

This chain links TRBV27 with TRBJ2-2; 11 bases map to TRBD2. V lost 5 bases, J lost 5 bases, and 7 bases stayed unmatched. CDR1 and CDR2 from the germline V gene are MNHEY and SMNVEV (reference sequence). This CDR3 region has 16 residues. The CDR3 loop reads CASSTLAGVGTGELFF. DNA of the CDR3: TGTGCCAGCAGTACACTAGCGGGAGTTGGAACCGGGGAGCTGTTTTTT.

The chain recombines TRBV5-6 with TRBJ2-3, with TRBD1 as a possible D gene (6 bases). CDR1 and CDR2 from the germline V gene are SGHDT and YYEEEE. The CDR3 runs to 16 residues. Trimming left V 4 bases short and J 2 bases short, with 17 bases between. CDR3 sequence (DNA): TGTGCCAGCAGCCCCGACAGGCCCGCGACCACAGATACGCAGTATTTT. As protein: CASSPDRPATTDTQYF.

The chain has TRBV29-1 and TRBJ2-4; D gene unclear. Trimming pared 0 bases from V and 1 base from J, leaving 13 bases between. Looked up from germline, CDR1 is SQVTM and CDR2 is ANQGSEA. The CDR3 consists of 16 residues. The CDR3 reads CSVEDRFRWAKNIQYF. The CDR3 DNA reads as TGCAGCGTTGAAGATCGGTTTCGATGGGCCAAAAACATTCAGTACTTC.

The chain carries TRBV6-2 or TRBV6-3 and TRBJ1-1; the match to TRBD1 covers 8 bases. V lost 5 bases to trimming and J lost 6 bases; unmatched junction nucleotides: 8. CDR1 MNHEY and CDR2 SVGEGT come from the germline V gene. CDR3 length: 14 residues. CDR3 residues: CASSNGQGASEAFF. The CDR3 DNA reads TGTGCCAGCAGTAACGGGCAGGGGGCTTCTGAAGCTTTCTTT.

This clonotype was recorded a few times. The chain combines TRBV12-3 or TRBV12-4 with TRBJ2-3; D remains ambiguous. The CDR3 totals 15 residues. V gave up 2 bases and J gave up 2 bases, with 11 bases separating them. Here the CDR3 reads CASSLRPQNTDTQYF. The CDR3 coding sequence is TGTGCCAGCAGTTTACGGCCCCAAAACACAGATACGCAGTATTTT.

The chain is built from TRBV6-1 and TRBJ2-1, with D unresolved. CDR3 length: 12 residues. Trimming left V 5 bases short and J 10 bases short, with 12 bases between. Looked up from germline, CDR1 is MNHNS and CDR2 is SASEGT. CDR3 region: CASSLFMGEQFF. CDR3 coding DNA: TGTGCCAGCAGTTTATTTATGGGGGAGCAGTTCTTC.

In DNA, the CDR3 is TGTGCCAGCAGCTTTAAGAGCTCTGGGGCCAACGTCCTGACTTTC. This encodes CASSFKSSGANVLTF. This chain links TRBV7-9 with TRBJ2-6, with unresolved D. CDR1 is SEHNR and CDR2 is FQNEAQ in the germline V gene (reference sequence). CDR3 length equals 15 residues. With 3 bases removed from V and 0 bases from J, the gap between germline ends came to 6 bases.

The J gene is TRBJ2-3, the V gene TRBV29-1, with D perhaps being TRBD1 or TRBD2 (6 bases each). The CDR3 is 15 amino acids. Germline V gene lookup returns CDR1 SQVTM and CDR2 ANQGSEA. The V and J ends lost 2 bases and 3 bases respectively, with 15 bases between them. The CDR3 loop reads CSVERGQGLTDTQYF. CDR3 sequence (DNA): TGCAGCGTTGAACGGGGGCAGGGATTAACAGATACGCAGTATTTT.